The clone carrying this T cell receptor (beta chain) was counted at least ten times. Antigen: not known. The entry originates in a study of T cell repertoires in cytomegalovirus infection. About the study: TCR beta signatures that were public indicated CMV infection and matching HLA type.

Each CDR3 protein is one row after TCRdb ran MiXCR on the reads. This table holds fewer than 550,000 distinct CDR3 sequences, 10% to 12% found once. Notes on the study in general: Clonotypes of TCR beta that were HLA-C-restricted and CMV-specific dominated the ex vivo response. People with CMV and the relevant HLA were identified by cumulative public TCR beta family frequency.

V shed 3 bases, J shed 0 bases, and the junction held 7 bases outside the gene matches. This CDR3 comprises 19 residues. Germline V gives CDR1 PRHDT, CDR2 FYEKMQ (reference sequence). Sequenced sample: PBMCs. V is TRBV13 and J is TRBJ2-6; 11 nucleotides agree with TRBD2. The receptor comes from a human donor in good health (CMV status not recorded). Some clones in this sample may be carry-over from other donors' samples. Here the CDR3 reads CASSFLTSGDSSGANVLTF. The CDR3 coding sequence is TGTGCCAGCAGCTTCTTGACTAGCGGGGACTCCTCTGGGGCCAACGTCCTGACTTTC.